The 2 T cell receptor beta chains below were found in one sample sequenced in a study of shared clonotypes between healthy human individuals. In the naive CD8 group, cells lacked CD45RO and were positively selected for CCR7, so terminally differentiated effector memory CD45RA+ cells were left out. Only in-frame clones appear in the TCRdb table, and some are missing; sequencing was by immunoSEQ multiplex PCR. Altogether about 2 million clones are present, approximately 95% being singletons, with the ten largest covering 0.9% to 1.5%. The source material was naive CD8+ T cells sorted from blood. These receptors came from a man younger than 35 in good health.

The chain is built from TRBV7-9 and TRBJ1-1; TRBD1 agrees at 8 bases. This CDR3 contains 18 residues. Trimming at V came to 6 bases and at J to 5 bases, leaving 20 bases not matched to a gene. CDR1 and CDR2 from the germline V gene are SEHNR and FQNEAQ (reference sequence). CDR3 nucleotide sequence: TGTGCCAGCAGTCTACCCAGCGGACAGGGAAATTTGGGTACTGAAGCTTTCTTT. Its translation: CASSLPSGQGNLGTEAFF.

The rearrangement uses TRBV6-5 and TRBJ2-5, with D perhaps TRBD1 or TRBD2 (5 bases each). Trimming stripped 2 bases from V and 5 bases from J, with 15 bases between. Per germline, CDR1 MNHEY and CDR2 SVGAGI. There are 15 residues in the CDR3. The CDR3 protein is CASSYEQGERETQYF. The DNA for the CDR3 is TGTGCCAGCAGTTACGAGCAGGGTGAGCGGGAGACCCAGTACTTC.